This T cell receptor (beta chain) was sequenced during a study of control samples from healthy donors and cancer patients. The V and J ends lost 3 bases and 0 bases respectively, with 0 bases between them. The CDR3 spans 12 residues. Germline CDR1 reads SGDLS; CDR2 reads YYNGEE. This clone was seen a handful of times. Clones were sequenced by immunoSEQ multiplex PCR, and TCRdb holds only the in-frame ones, with some missing. The sample has 100,000 to 150,000 clones; 92% are singletons. The material sequenced was blood. The chain carries TRBV9 and TRBJ2-2; D remains unclear. This clonotype was sampled from a man aged 18 to 30 in good health. Written as DNA, the CDR3 is TGTGCCAGCAGCGCGAACACCGGGGAGCTGTTTTTT. As protein: CASSANTGELFF.